Below are 22 T cell receptor beta chains sequenced from a single sample in a study of blood T cell repertoires in COVID-19. Clones were read by immunoSEQ multiplex PCR, and TCRdb kept only the in-frame ones, dropping some. The sample lists some 300,000 clones, approximately 89% occurring once. Sequencing was carried out using peripheral blood. The source of these receptors is a woman younger than 45 who had recovered from COVID-19.

The chain couples TRBV30 to TRBJ1-1; possible D gene TRBD1, 6 bases. Germline V gene data show CDR1 as GTSNPN and CDR2 as SVGIG (reference sequence). V was clipped by 0 bases and J by 7 bases, with 12 bases between them. This CDR3 is built from 13 residues. CDR3 sequence reads: CAWSVGTGLEAFF. The CDR3 DNA reads TGTGCCTGGAGTGTGGGAACAGGGCTTGAAGCTTTCTTT.

V and J are TRBV18 and TRBJ2-5; TRBD1 matches at 8 bases. The V and J ends lost 0 bases and 2 bases, in that order; junction bases with no gene match: 5. The CDR3 length is 16 residues. Germline CDR1 reads KGHSH; CDR2 reads LQKENI. The CDR3 sequence: CASSPPTGGYQETQYF. The CDR3 DNA sequence: TGTGCCAGCTCACCACCTACAGGGGGGTATCAAGAGACCCAGTACTTC.

The CDR3 DNA sequence: TGTGCCAGCAGTGAATCGGTCTTCGGCTACACCTTC. Protein sequence: CASSESVFGYTF. The chain uses TRBV25-1 and TRBJ1-2; D is undetermined. The CDR3 runs 12 residues. The ends were cut back, 1 base at V and 8 bases at J, with 8 bases in the middle. Looked up from germline, CDR1 is MGHDK and CDR2 is SYGVNS.

V and J are TRBV2 and TRBJ1-5; no clear D gene. The CDR3 has 14 amino acids. Trimming took off 9 bases at V and 2 bases at J, with 14 bases between the two ends. CDR1 is SNHLY and CDR2 is FYNNEI in the germline V gene. Written as DNA, the CDR3 is TGTGCCAGTTCCATAGGACTCGGCAATCAGCCCCAGCATTTT. Translated, it gives CASSIGLGNQPQHF. Looking up the rest from reference TRBV2 and TRBJ1-5 gives the full variable domain: EPEVTQTPSHQVTQMGQEVILRCVPISNHLYFYWYRQILGQKVEFLVSFYNNEISEKSEIFDDQFSVERPDGSNFTLKIRSTKLEDSAMYFCASSIGLGNQPQHFGDGTRLSIL.

The chain combines TRBV6-5 with TRBJ2-7; a weak D match, TRBD1 (6 bases). Trimming removed 2 bases at V and 1 base at J, with 12 bases between. The CDR3 has 15 residues. From germline, CDR1 is MNHEY and CDR2 SVGAGI. DNA for the CDR3: TGTGCCAGCAGTTACCCTACAGGGTCTTCCTACGAGCAGTACTTC. Amino acids: CASSYPTGSSYEQYF.

V is TRBV15 and J is TRBJ2-7, with D perhaps TRBD2 (6 bases). The germline V gene encodes CDR1 LNHNV and CDR2 YYDKDF (reference sequence). Trimming left V 3 bases short and J 2 bases short, with 14 bases between. The CDR3 covers 15 residues. CDR3 residues: CATSSPRDFPYEQYF. The DNA of the CDR3 is TGTGCCACCAGCAGCCCCCGGGACTTTCCCTACGAGCAGTACTTC.

V is TRBV25-1 and J is TRBJ2-2; 8 bases agree with TRBD1. J gave up 6 bases and V 1 base, and 1 base lay outside the gene matches. Germline lookup yields CDR1 MGHDK and CDR2 SYGVNS. The CDR3 totals 14 residues. The CDR3 reads CASSEWTGPGELFF. In nucleotides, the CDR3 is TGTGCCAGCAGTGAATGGACAGGGCCCGGGGAGCTGTTTTTT.

The chain joins TRBV10-3 to TRBJ2-3, with no clear D. The CDR3 runs 13 residues. CDR1 and CDR2 (germline): ENHRY, SYGVKD. Trimming removed 4 bases at V and 4 bases at J, with 9 bases between. This chain's CDR3 is CAISAQVADTQYF. CDR3 DNA sequence: TGTGCCATCAGTGCTCAGGTCGCAGATACGCAGTATTTT.

The V gene is TRBV19, the J gene TRBJ1-5; TRBD1 might be the D (5 bases). Germline values: CDR1 LNHDA, CDR2 SQIVND (reference sequence). V was cut by 5 bases and J by 2 bases, with 10 bases left in between. CDR3 size: 14 residues. The CDR3 coding sequence is TGTGCCAGTAGTTCAGGGATGGGCAATCAGCCCCAGCATTTT. Encoded protein: CASSSGMGNQPQHF.

The J gene is TRBJ1-1, the V gene TRBV11-1; D is unclear. This CDR3 has 13 amino acids. CDR1 SGHAT and CDR2 FQDESV come from the germline V gene (reference sequence). V lost 5 bases and J 8 bases, leaving 15 bases between the germline ends. The CDR3 sequence is CASSRAPGLEAFF. CDR3 in DNA: TGTGCCAGCAGCCGAGCTCCGGGGTTAGAAGCTTTCTTT.

The rearrangement uses TRBV9 and TRBJ2-7; D unresolved. The CDR3 spans 14 residues. Germline CDR1 SGDLS, CDR2 YYNGEE. V lost 0 bases and J lost 7, with 14 bases in between. The CDR3 DNA reads as TGTGCCAGCAGCGTAGGGTACCCCGAGGAAGAGCAGTACTTC. This gives the protein CASSVGYPEEEQYF.

The gene calls are TRBV30 and TRBJ1-1; 8 nucleotides agree with TRBD1. Trimming took 2 bases from V and 6 from J; bases not matched to a gene: 14. The CDR3 covers 16 residues. The germline gives CDR1 GTSNPN, CDR2 SVGIG (reference sequence). Written as DNA, the CDR3 is TGTGCCTGGAGTCCTAAAGGGTGGACAGGGAAGGCTGAAGCTTTCTTT. This sequence encodes CAWSPKGWTGKAEAFF.

The J gene is TRBJ1-5, the V gene TRBV5-5; D uncertain. The CDR3 runs 16 residues. Germline lookup yields CDR1 SGHKS and CDR2 YYEKEE (reference sequence). V gave up 1 base and J gave up 7 bases, with 18 bases separating them. The CDR3 here is CASSLIVKNEGQPQHF. The CDR3 DNA follows: TGTGCCAGCAGCTTGATTGTCAAAAATGAGGGACAGCCCCAGCATTTT.

This chain connects TRBV4-1 to TRBJ1-1; 9 bases are a match to TRBD1. The V gene end was trimmed by 4 bases and the J gene end by 5 bases; junction bases not matched to a gene: 8. The CDR3 runs to 15 residues. Germline CDR1 MGHRA, CDR2 YSYEKL. CDR3 loop: CASSPPGQGYTEAFF. The CDR3 DNA is TGCGCCAGCAGCCCCCCGGGACAGGGATATACTGAAGCTTTCTTT.

The genes are TRBV30 and TRBJ2-5, with no clear D. V lost 3 bases, J lost 7 bases, and 9 bases lay in between. The length of the CDR3 is 11 residues. Germline V gene lookup returns CDR1 GTSNPN and CDR2 SVGIG (reference sequence). CDR3 DNA: TGTGCCTGGAGCGCTACGGGGACCCAGTACTTC. It translates to CAWSATGTQYF.

J is TRBJ2-3 and V is TRBV4-3, with a weak D call TRBD2 (6 bases). With 2 bases removed from V and 6 bases from J, the gap between germline ends came to 15 bases. From germline, CDR1 is LGHNA and CDR2 YSLEER. The CDR3 has 15 amino acids. CDR3 nucleotide sequence: TGCGCCAGCAGCCAACCGGGGGACGCTGCTGATACGCAGTATTTT. Translating gives CASSQPGDAADTQYF.

This chain joins TRBV5-1 and TRBJ2-7, with D possibly matching TRBD1 (5 bases). The germline gives CDR1 SGHRS, CDR2 YFSETQ. Trimming removed 2 bases at V and 6 bases at J, with 15 bases between. This CDR3 has 14 amino acids. The CDR3 coding sequence is TGCGCCAGCAGCTTCGACAGTCCCCAGGGCGAGCAGTACTTC. Protein: CASSFDSPQGEQYF.

J is TRBJ1-3 and V is TRBV7-3, with D hard to call. CDR1 and CDR2 (germline): SGHTA, FQGTGA. V lost 5 bases and J lost 0, with 8 bases in between. The CDR3 contains 14 residues. This chain's CDR3 is CASSAGSSGNTIYF. CDR3 bases: TGTGCCAGCAGCGCGGGGAGCTCTGGAAACACCATATATTTT.

The chain uses TRBV19 and TRBJ2-5; D might be TRBD1 (5 bases). The CDR3 has 13 residues. Trimming took 4 bases from V and 5 from J, leaving 11 bases between them. Germline V gene data show CDR1 as LNHDA and CDR2 as SQIVND (reference sequence). In DNA form, the CDR3 reads TGTGCCAGTAGTACCGCTGGGGCCGAGACCCAGTACTTC. It specifies CASSTAGAETQYF.

V usage is TRBV27 and J usage is TRBJ1-1, with unresolved D. V was clipped by 3 bases and J by 4 bases, with 24 bases between them. Looked up from germline, CDR1 is MNHEY and CDR2 is SMNVEV (reference sequence). CDR3 length: 18 amino acids. The DNA for the CDR3 is TGTGCCAGCAGTTTGGGAGTTCCCAATTTGGGGTTGGGCACTGAAGCTTTCTTT. It specifies CASSLGVPNLGLGTEAFF.

The chain is built from TRBV2 and TRBJ1-2; 9 nucleotides line up with TRBD1. V lost 3 bases to trimming and J lost 4 bases; unmatched junction nucleotides: 9. This CDR3 has 16 residues. The germline gives CDR1 SNHLY, CDR2 FYNNEI. The CDR3 region has the DNA TGTGCCAGCAGTGATGCGGGACAGGGTGTTTTCTATGGCTACACCTTC. Amino acids: CASSDAGQGVFYGYTF.

The chain has TRBV18 and TRBJ1-6; 11 nucleotides match TRBD1. Germline CDR1 is KGHSH and CDR2 is LQKENI. With 5 bases clipped from V and 8 bases from J, the junction kept 8 bases outside the gene matches. The CDR3 is 16 amino acids. The CDR3 protein is CASSIGQGALDSPLHF. Here the CDR3 DNA reads TGTGCCAGCTCAATCGGACAGGGGGCTTTGGATTCACCCCTCCACTTT. The full variable domain, with the rest looked up from reference TRBV18 and TRBJ1-6, is NAGVMQNPRHLVRRRGQEARLRCSPMKGHSHVYWYRQLPEEGLKFMVYLQKENIIDESGMPKERFSAEFPKEGPSILRIQQVVRGDSAAYFCASSIGQGALDSPLHFGNGTRLTVT.